Presented here are 10 T cell receptor beta chains from one specimen sequenced in a study of blood T cell repertoires in COVID-19. The method was immunoSEQ multiplex PCR; TCRdb's version includes in-frame clones alone and lacks a portion of them. The sample includes fewer than 150,000 clones, roughly 79% of them seen just once. The sample taken for sequencing was peripheral blood. These receptors were obtained from a human donor in a cohort sampled during active COVID-19.

The chain recombines TRBV13 with TRBJ2-7; TRBD1 aligns across 7 bases. CDR3 size: 15 residues. With V trimmed by 5 bases and J by 3 bases, 10 bases remained unmatched. Germline CDR1 and CDR2: PRHDT and FYEKMQ (reference sequence). CDR3 residues: CASSDTGTAIYEQYF. The CDR3 nucleotides are TGTGCCAGCAGCGATACCGGGACAGCAATCTACGAGCAGTACTTC.

V and J are TRBV2 and TRBJ2-7; tentative D call: TRBD1 (5 bases). The CDR3 is 13 amino acids. The V and J ends lost 8 bases and 2 bases respectively, with 13 bases between them. The germline gives CDR1 SNHLY, CDR2 FYNNEI. CDR3 DNA: TGTGCCAGCGGGATGGGGCAGCCCTACGAGCAGTACTTC. Protein: CASGMGQPYEQYF.

CDR3 nucleotides: TGTGCCAGCAGTGATTTAGGAGGGATCGGGCCCCAGCATTTT. Protein: CASSDLGGIGPQHF. The rearrangement uses TRBV25-1 and TRBJ1-5; D unresolved. The V gene lost 3 bases and the J gene lost 9 bases, with 15 bases spanning the gap. The germline gives CDR1 MGHDK, CDR2 SYGVNS. The CDR3 loop spans 14 amino acids.

This chain connects TRBV2 to TRBJ2-3, with no clear D. V lost 3 bases to trimming and J lost 2 bases, with 9 bases between them. This CDR3 comprises 14 residues. Germline CDR1 and CDR2: SNHLY and FYNNEI. The CDR3 reads CASSDYLLTDTQYF. CDR3 bases: TGTGCCAGCAGTGACTACCTACTCACAGATACGCAGTATTTT.

The genes are TRBV30 and TRBJ2-7; D perhaps matches TRBD1 (5 bases). The CDR3 covers 15 residues. The ends were cut back, 3 bases at V and 7 bases at J, with 22 bases in the middle. Germline-derived CDR1 and CDR2 are GTSNPN and SVGIG (reference sequence). CDR3 DNA: TGTGCCTGGAGAGACCCCGGCAGGGCCTTGGGGGAGCAGTACTTC. Translated: CAWRDPGRALGEQYF.

The chain employs TRBV18 and TRBJ2-1; D not resolved. The CDR3 is 12 residues long. The V end lost 2 bases, the J end lost 4 bases, and 3 bases lay between the germline ends. Germline-derived CDR1 and CDR2 are KGHSH and LQKENI. The CDR3: CASSPEYNEQFF. CDR3 bases: TGTGCCAGCTCACCAGAGTACAATGAGCAGTTCTTC.

The chain couples TRBV5-1 to TRBJ2-7; 7 bases are shared with TRBD1. This CDR3 spans 14 amino acids. Germline trimming cut 0 bases from V and 2 bases from J; bases unmatched to any gene: 2. The germline V gene encodes CDR1 SGHRS and CDR2 YFSETQ. The CDR3, as DNA: TGCGCCAGCAGCTTGGGGGACAGCACCTACGAGCAGTACTTC. Translated, it gives CASSLGDSTYEQYF.

This clone showed up just a few times. The chain couples TRBV2 to TRBJ1-6, with a possible D match to TRBD1 (6 bases). Per germline, CDR1 SNHLY and CDR2 FYNNEI. CDR3 length equals 13 residues. V was clipped by 5 bases and J by 8 bases, with 10 bases between them. CDR3 sequence: CASSRDIYSPLHF. CDR3 nucleotide sequence: TGTGCCAGCAGTCGGGACATATATTCACCCCTCCACTTT.

The genes are TRBV19 and TRBJ1-1, with D perhaps TRBD1 (5 bases). Trimming took off 3 bases at V and 1 base at J, with 9 bases between the two ends. Germline V gene data show CDR1 as LNHDA and CDR2 as SQIVND (reference sequence). The CDR3 runs 14 residues. CDR3: CASSIWQGNTEAFF. CDR3 nucleotide sequence: TGTGCCAGTAGTATTTGGCAGGGGAACACTGAAGCTTTCTTT.

This chain links TRBV4-2 with TRBJ1-4; D gene uncertain. Germline loops: CDR1 LGHNA, CDR2 YNFKEQ. CDR3 length: 13 amino acids. Trimming cost V 1 base and J 5 bases, with 5 bases left between them. CDR3 DNA: TGTGCCAGCAGCCAAGCAATCAATGAAAAACTGTTTTTT. It codes for CASSQAINEKLFF.